These T cell receptor beta chains were read from a single sample in a study of T cells in localized non-small cell lung cancer. Profiling relied on immunoSEQ multiplex PCR, and the TCRdb table lists in-frame clones only, not all of them. The data hold 30,000 to 45,000 clones, with approximately 90% observed a single time. The sequenced sample was peripheral blood, obtained before any cancer treatment. Receptors originate from a woman between 35 and 75 years old with stage I lung adenocarcinoma. CDR3s include the opening cysteine and the closing phenylalanine or tryptophan. Fields, in order: clone size, V gene, D gene, J gene, CDR3 DNA, CDR3 protein. D genes are given only for firm matches. Clone size is given for some rows only: seen once, a few or many times, or a class if the clone is expanded.

clone_size: -; v_call: TRBV6-1; d_call: -; j_call: TRBJ1-1; cdr3_nt: TGTGCCAGCAGTGAAGCGCTTGAGTCAGCCCCCGAAGCTTTCTTT; cdr3_aa: CASSEALESAPEAFF
clone_size: -; v_call: TRBV7-2; d_call: TRBD1; j_call: TRBJ1-4; cdr3_nt: TGTGCCAGCAGCTTTCAATCGGGACAGAATGAAAAACTGTTTTTT; cdr3_aa: CASSFQSGQNEKLFF
clone_size: -; v_call: TRBV21-1; d_call: -; j_call: TRBJ1-1; cdr3_nt: TGTGCCAGCAGCAAAGTACGGGGGGCGGTTACGAACACTGAAGCTTTCTTT; cdr3_aa: CASSKVRGAVTNTEAFF
clone_size: -; v_call: TRBV18; d_call: -; j_call: TRBJ2-7; cdr3_nt: TGTGCCAGCTCACCAGGTCAGACCTACGAGCAGTACTTC; cdr3_aa: CASSPGQTYEQYF
clone_size: -; v_call: TRBV19; d_call: -; j_call: TRBJ2-7; cdr3_nt: TGTGCCAGTAGTATAGGCACAGGGATGGTCCACGAGCAGTACTTC; cdr3_aa: CASSIGTGMVHEQYF
clone_size: -; v_call: TRBV19; d_call: -; j_call: TRBJ1-2; cdr3_nt: TGTGCCAGTAGTATTAACTATGGCTACACCTTC; cdr3_aa: CASSINYGYTF
clone_size: -; v_call: TRBV19; d_call: -; j_call: TRBJ1-1; cdr3_nt: TGTGCCAGTAAAAGGGGCAGGAACACTGAAGCTTTCTTT; cdr3_aa: CASKRGRNTEAFF
clone_size: -; v_call: TRBV9; d_call: -; j_call: TRBJ2-1; cdr3_nt: TGTGCCAGCAGCGTAGAGCCAGGCGACAATGAGCAGTTCTTC; cdr3_aa: CASSVEPGDNEQFF
clone_size: -; v_call: TRBV11-1; d_call: -; j_call: TRBJ2-1; cdr3_nt: TGTGCCAGCAGCTTAGCGGGTACCTACAATGAGCAGTTCTTC; cdr3_aa: CASSLAGTYNEQFF
clone_size: few; v_call: TRBV5-1; d_call: -; j_call: TRBJ2-5; cdr3_nt: TGCGCCAGCAGCCAGCGGACAGGGCGGGAGGAGACCCAGTACTTC; cdr3_aa: CASSQRTGREETQYF
clone_size: once; v_call: TRBV6-1; d_call: -; j_call: TRBJ2-6; cdr3_nt: TGTGCCAGCAGTGAAGGTGTGGGGGGCTCTGGGGCCAACGTCCTGACTTTC; cdr3_aa: CASSEGVGGSGANVLTF
clone_size: -; v_call: TRBV5-4; d_call: TRBD1; j_call: TRBJ1-2; cdr3_nt: TGTGCCAGCAGCTTGGCCCCGGGACAGGGTGAAGGCTACACCTTC; cdr3_aa: CASSLAPGQGEGYTF
clone_size: -; v_call: TRBV5-1; d_call: -; j_call: TRBJ1-5; cdr3_nt: TGCGCCAGCAGCACCGGCCTTAATCAGCCCCAGCATTTT; cdr3_aa: CASSTGLNQPQHF
clone_size: -; v_call: TRBV7-2; d_call: TRBD1; j_call: TRBJ2-2; cdr3_nt: TGTGCCAGCAGCTTAACGTTTCGGACAGGGAACACCGGGGAGCTGTTTTTT; cdr3_aa: CASSLTFRTGNTGELFF
clone_size: -; v_call: TRBV7-2; d_call: TRBD1; j_call: TRBJ2-1; cdr3_nt: TGTGCCAGCAGCCCCGACAGGGTCAATGAGCAGTTCTTC; cdr3_aa: CASSPDRVNEQFF
clone_size: -; v_call: TRBV5-6; d_call: -; j_call: TRBJ2-7; cdr3_nt: TGTGCCAGCAGCTCGGACTCCGTTGAGCAGTACTTC; cdr3_aa: CASSSDSVEQYF
clone_size: -; v_call: TRBV7-9; d_call: -; j_call: TRBJ1-6; cdr3_nt: TGTGCCAGCAACCCGATTAGGAATTCACCCCTCCACTTT; cdr3_aa: CASNPIRNSPLHF
clone_size: -; v_call: TRBV5-1; d_call: -; j_call: TRBJ1-1; cdr3_nt: TGCGCCAGTTCACAGGGACGGAACACTGAAGCTTTCTTT; cdr3_aa: CASSQGRNTEAFF
clone_size: -; v_call: TRBV6-1; d_call: -; j_call: TRBJ1-1; cdr3_nt: TGTGCCAGCAGCCCACACGGATCTCGGACTGAAGCTTTCTTT; cdr3_aa: CASSPHGSRTEAFF
clone_size: -; v_call: TRBV28; d_call: -; j_call: TRBJ1-4; cdr3_nt: TGTGCCAGCAGGACAGCTAATGAAAAACTGTTTTTT; cdr3_aa: CASRTANEKLFF
clone_size: -; v_call: TRBV19; d_call: -; j_call: TRBJ2-2; cdr3_nt: TGTGCCAGTAGTCTCCACCGACAGGTTCGAGGCGGGGAGCTGTTTTTT; cdr3_aa: CASSLHRQVRGGELFF
clone_size: -; v_call: TRBV5-1; d_call: TRBD2; j_call: TRBJ2-7; cdr3_nt: TGCGCCAGCAGTCGGACTAGCGGGTCCTACGAGCAGTACTTC; cdr3_aa: CASSRTSGSYEQYF
clone_size: -; v_call: TRBV15; d_call: -; j_call: TRBJ2-2; cdr3_nt: TGTGCCACCAGCAGAGAGGGACACCTGAACACCGGGGAGCTGTTTTTT; cdr3_aa: CATSREGHLNTGELFF
clone_size: -; v_call: TRBV2; d_call: -; j_call: TRBJ2-3; cdr3_nt: TGTGCCAGCAGTGAGAGAGGTAATACGCAGTATTTT; cdr3_aa: CASSERGNTQYF
clone_size: few; v_call: TRBV7-8; d_call: -; j_call: TRBJ1-1; cdr3_nt: TGTGCCAGCAGCTCGTACATGAACACTGAAGCTTTCTTT; cdr3_aa: CASSSYMNTEAFF
clone_size: -; v_call: TRBV7-7; d_call: -; j_call: TRBJ2-7; cdr3_nt: TGTGCCAGCAGCTCGGGTGGTACCTACGAGCAGTACTTC; cdr3_aa: CASSSGGTYEQYF
clone_size: -; v_call: TRBV28; d_call: -; j_call: TRBJ1-3; cdr3_nt: TGTGCCAGCAGTTGGACAGACCGAAACACCATATATTTT; cdr3_aa: CASSWTDRNTIYF
clone_size: once; v_call: TRBV19; d_call: -; j_call: TRBJ1-2; cdr3_nt: TGTGCCAGTAGTATTGACGCGGGTCTTCCGAGCGGATTC; cdr3_aa: CASSIDAGLPSGF
clone_size: -; v_call: TRBV2; d_call: -; j_call: TRBJ1-6; cdr3_nt: TGTGCCAGCAGGGAATATAATTCACCCCTCCACTTT; cdr3_aa: CASREYNSPLHF
clone_size: -; v_call: TRBV6-5; d_call: -; j_call: TRBJ1-2; cdr3_nt: TGTGCCAGCAGCGAAGGACAGCATTATGGCTACACCTTC; cdr3_aa: CASSEGQHYGYTF
clone_size: -; v_call: TRBV7-9; d_call: -; j_call: TRBJ2-7; cdr3_nt: TGTGCCAGCAGCTTAGTTAGCAGGGCCTACGAGCAGTACTTC; cdr3_aa: CASSLVSRAYEQYF
clone_size: -; v_call: TRBV5-4; d_call: TRBD1; j_call: TRBJ1-1; cdr3_nt: TGTGCCAGCAGCTCGAAAGGGGGCGTCGGAACTGAAGCTTTCTTT; cdr3_aa: CASSSKGGVGTEAFF
clone_size: -; v_call: TRBV7-8; d_call: -; j_call: TRBJ2-3; cdr3_nt: TGTGCCAGCAGCCCCGGCCGTGGGAGGACGCAGTATTTT; cdr3_aa: CASSPGRGRTQYF
clone_size: once; v_call: TRBV19; d_call: TRBD2; j_call: TRBJ2-1; cdr3_nt: TGTGCCAGTAGTACCCCCCGGCTAGCGGCCTTTGAGCAGTTCTTC; cdr3_aa: CASSTPRLAAFEQFF
clone_size: -; v_call: TRBV28; d_call: -; j_call: TRBJ1-3; cdr3_nt: TGTGCCAGCAGTTTAACCGGGGGGGATAACACCATATATTTT; cdr3_aa: CASSLTGGDNTIYF
clone_size: -; v_call: TRBV30; d_call: -; j_call: TRBJ1-2; cdr3_nt: TGTGCCTGGAGTCCTCGGCCCTCCTATGGCTACACCTTC; cdr3_aa: CAWSPRPSYGYTF